The 25 T cell receptor beta chains below all came from one sample that was sequenced in a study of blood T cell repertoires in COVID-19. Repertoires were generated with immunoSEQ multiplex PCR, while TCRdb's copy carries only in-frame clones and drops some. The sample gives roughly 250,000 clones, 80% to 90% of which show up once; just over 0.85% is in the top ten. The sample consisted of PBMCs or T cells enriched from blood (not recorded which). These receptors were obtained from a man aged 50-59 years who had been exposed to COVID-19.

This clone was recorded only once. An end of the junction does not agree with germline; a read error may underlie this. This chain uses TRBV5-1 with TRBJ2-3; D unresolved. Germline V gene lookup returns CDR1 SGHRS and CDR2 YFSETQ. The CDR3 is 8 amino acids. This CDR3 reads CASSSSPF. DNA for the CDR3: TGCGCCAGCAGCTCCTCTCCTTTT. The variable domain in full, completed from reference TRBV5-1 and TRBJ2-3, reads KAGVTQTPRYLIKTRGQQVTLSCSPISGHRSVSWYQQTPGQGLQFLFEYFSETQRNKGNFPGRFSGRQFSNSRSEMNVSTLELGDSALYLCASSSSPFGPGTRLTVL.

This clone appeared a single time. This chain connects TRBV5-1 to TRBJ2-5; tentatively, D is TRBD1 (6 bases). V was cut by 3 bases and J by 0 bases, with 9 bases left in between. The CDR3 loop spans 14 amino acids. Germline assignment: CDR1 SGHRS and CDR2 YFSETQ. DNA for the CDR3: TGCGCCAGCAGCTCCGGACAGAACCAAGAGACCCAGTACTTC. Encoded protein: CASSSGQNQETQYF.

V and J are TRBV9 and TRBJ2-5, with D tentatively TRBD2 (6 bases). V lost 1 base, J lost 1 base, and 14 bases lay in between. CDR3 size: 16 residues. Per germline, CDR1 SGDLS and CDR2 YYNGEE. The CDR3 loop reads CASSVHPGGVQETQYF. CDR3 nucleotides: TGTGCCAGCAGCGTACACCCCGGGGGAGTCCAAGAGACCCAGTACTTC.

The chain uses TRBV14 and TRBJ2-1, with 12 positions matching TRBD2. The germline V gene has CDR1 SGHDN and CDR2 FVKESK. The CDR3 length is 15 residues. V trimming: 4 bases; J trimming: 4 bases; junction bases outside the gene matches: 2. CDR3 loop: CASSLLAGGYNEQFF. The CDR3, as DNA: TGTGCCAGCAGCCTACTAGCGGGGGGTTACAATGAGCAGTTCTTC.

The chain joins TRBV15 to TRBJ1-2, with 8 bases aligning to TRBD1. The V and J ends lost 1 base and 1 base, in that order; junction bases with no gene match: 14. This CDR3 region has 19 residues. Per germline, CDR1 LNHNV and CDR2 YYDKDF (reference sequence). In DNA, the CDR3 is TGTGCCACCAGCAGAGTGGGACAGGTCCCAAACCCCAGTAACTATGGCTACACCTTC. As protein: CATSRVGQVPNPSNYGYTF.

This chain uses TRBV3-1 (or the pseudogene TRBV3-2) with TRBJ1-1, with unresolved D. The CDR3 covers 14 residues. Germline lookup yields CDR1 LGHDT and CDR2 YNNKEL (reference sequence). Deletions cut 2 bases from V and 1 base from J, with 8 bases between. DNA of the CDR3: TGTGCCAGCAGCCAACGAAGCGGGAACACTGAAGCTTTCTTT. It is translated as CASSQRSGNTEAFF.

The chain employs TRBV5-1 and TRBJ1-2; 7 nucleotides line up with TRBD1. Losses at the gene ends were 7 bases for V and 5 bases for J; bases not matched to a gene: 5. The CDR3 runs 12 residues. Germline V lookup: CDR1 SGHRS, CDR2 YFSETQ. The CDR3 DNA reads as TGCGCCAGCCGGGAGACAGGGTATGGCTACACCTTC. Translating it yields CASRETGYGYTF. The full variable domain, with the rest looked up from reference TRBV5-1 and TRBJ1-2, is KAGVTQTPRYLIKTRGQQVTLSCSPISGHRSVSWYQQTPGQGLQFLFEYFSETQRNKGNFPGRFSGRQFSNSRSEMNVSTLELGDSALYLCASRETGYGYTFGSGTRLTVV.

This clone has a handful of counts. V and J are TRBV6-5 and TRBJ1-6; possible D gene TRBD1, 6 bases. This CDR3 has 15 amino acids. Germline-derived CDR1 and CDR2 are MNHEY and SVGAGI. The V gene lost 0 bases and the J gene lost 9 bases, with 12 bases spanning the gap. The CDR3 protein is CASSYSPGGSSPLHF. The DNA for the CDR3 is TGTGCCAGCAGTTACTCACCGGGGGGCAGTTCACCCCTCCACTTT.

The rearrangement links TRBV6-2 or TRBV6-3 to TRBJ1-1, with unresolved D. The CDR3 spans 15 residues. The ends were cut back, 2 bases at V and 2 bases at J, with 12 bases in the middle. Germline V lookup: CDR1 MNHEY, CDR2 SVGEGT. The CDR3 bases are TGTGCCAGCAGTTACGGCGGGGTTGTAAACACTGAAGCTTTCTTT. It translates to CASSYGGVVNTEAFF.

The chain combines TRBV7-9 with TRBJ1-5; maybe TRBD1 (6 bases). The CDR3 contains 15 residues. V shed 5 bases and J shed 5 bases, with 16 bases lying between them. Germline-derived CDR1 and CDR2 are SEHNR and FQNEAQ (reference sequence). CDR3 nucleotides: TGTGCCAGCAGCGATTCTGGGACACCGGATCAGCCCCAGCATTTT. This gives the protein CASSDSGTPDQPQHF. The full variable domain, its missing parts supplied by reference TRBV7-9 and TRBJ1-5, is DTGVSQNPRHKITKRGQNVTFRCDPISEHNRLYWYRQTLGQGPEFLTYFQNEAQLEKSRLLSDRFSAERPKGSFSTLEIQRTEQGDSAMYLCASSDSGTPDQPQHFGDGTRLSIL.

The rearrangement joins TRBV6-5 to TRBJ1-2; TRBD1 matches at 11 bases. The germline V gene encodes CDR1 MNHEY and CDR2 SVGAGI. The V segment lost 5 bases and the J segment 8 bases; nucleotides outside the gene matches: 4. There are 13 residues in the CDR3. CDR3 in amino acids: CASSMRTGGGYTF. The CDR3, as DNA: TGTGCCAGCAGTATGCGGACAGGGGGCGGCTACACCTTC.

The V and J genes are TRBV10-2 and TRBJ1-3, with D unresolved. This CDR3 has 14 amino acids. The germline CDR1 and CDR2 sequences are WSHSY and SAAADI. V lost 7 bases and J lost 2, with 12 bases in between. The CDR3 bases are TGCGCCAGCACCCCCCGGCTAGCTGGAAACACCATATATTTT. This encodes CASTPRLAGNTIYF.

This clone was seen a single time. The CDR3 here is CARSLVGQGGWEQYV. CDR3 nucleotides: TGTGCCAGAAGCTTGGTGGGACAGGGGGGTTGGGAGCAGTACGTC. The gene calls are TRBV5-3 and TRBJ2-7; 11 positions agree with TRBD1. TRBV5-3 is known as an ORF, though its function is uncertain. The CDR3 extends over 15 amino acids. Unmatched junction bases numbered 6, after V lost 0 bases and J lost 7 bases.

This clone appeared a single time. The CDR3 loop is CASSGQGPYEQYV. Written as DNA, the CDR3 is TGTGCCAGCAGTGGACAGGGGCCCTACGAGCAGTACGTC. The V and J genes are TRBV2 and TRBJ2-7, with 8 positions matching TRBD1. The CDR3 contains 13 residues. From germline, CDR1 is SNHLY and CDR2 FYNNEI. V lost 4 bases, J lost 2 bases, and 1 base stayed unmatched.

V usage is TRBV5-1 and J usage is TRBJ1-2, with TRBD1 matching 8 bases. Germline CDR1 reads SGHRS; CDR2 reads YFSETQ. This CDR3 is 14 amino acids long. Trimming took 3 bases from V and 6 from J; bases not matched to a gene: 7. Here the CDR3 DNA reads TGCGCCAGCAGCTCCGACAGGGGCTTGAATGGCTACACCTTC. Its protein is CASSSDRGLNGYTF.

This clone was detected only once. The chain has TRBV7-2 and TRBJ2-3, with 7 positions matching TRBD2. This CDR3 is built from 13 residues. Germline loops: CDR1 SGHTA, CDR2 FQGNSA. The junction had 2 bases not matched to a gene; V was cut back by 1 base and J by 7 bases. Here the CDR3 reads CASSLGLAHTQYF. The DNA of the CDR3 is TGTGCCAGCAGCTTAGGACTAGCACATACGCAGTATTTT.

CDR3 in DNA: TGCGCCAGCAGCTTGGGTGTTTATTCGGCCGGGGAGCTGTTTTTT. It translates to CASSLGVYSAGELFF. The rearrangement uses TRBV5-1 and TRBJ2-2, with D unresolved. The CDR3 runs 15 residues. Trimming left V 0 bases short and J 6 bases short, with 12 bases between. Germline values: CDR1 SGHRS, CDR2 YFSETQ.

V usage is TRBV5-1 and J usage is TRBJ2-1, with TRBD1 matching over 9 bases. V shed 4 bases and J 1 base; nucleotides not matched to a gene: 9. The germline V gene has CDR1 SGHRS and CDR2 YFSETQ. CDR3 length: 17 residues. CDR3 bases: TGCGCCAGCAGCAAAGGGACAGGGAGGGCGTCCTACAATGAGCAGTTCTTC. This codes for CASSKGTGRASYNEQFF.

The chain recombines TRBV3-1 (or the pseudogene TRBV3-2) with TRBJ1-6; 8 bases match TRBD1. The CDR3 contains 15 residues. The ends lost 5 bases at V and 11 bases at J; junction bases unmatched: 11. Germline V lookup: CDR1 LGHDT, CDR2 YNNKEL (reference sequence). In DNA form, the CDR3 reads TGTGCCAGCAGCTTCACCGGACAGGGTGGGACACCCCTCCACTTT. This translates into CASSFTGQGGTPLHF.

The V and J genes are TRBV7-9 and TRBJ2-1; D gene unclear. The CDR3 has 12 amino acids. Per germline, CDR1 SEHNR and CDR2 FQNEAQ (reference sequence). Trimming cost V 2 bases and J 7 bases, with 6 bases left between them. The CDR3 region has the DNA TGTGCCAGCAGCTTAACAGCTAATGAGCAGTTCTTC. This translates into CASSLTANEQFF.

The V gene is TRBV11-3, the J gene TRBJ2-5, with 16 bases that match TRBD2. V shed 5 bases and J 5 bases; nucleotides not matched to a gene: 5. There are 16 residues in the CDR3. The germline V gene encodes CDR1 SGHNT and CDR2 YENEEA. CDR3 nucleotides: TGTGCCAGCAGCAAAGGGACTAGCGGGAGGGCCGAGACCCAGTACTTC. Protein sequence: CASSKGTSGRAETQYF.

V and J are TRBV13 and TRBJ1-5, with D possibly being TRBD1 (6 bases). Germline V gene lookup returns CDR1 PRHDT and CDR2 FYEKMQ (reference sequence). This CDR3 has 14 amino acids. V was cut by 4 bases and J by 4 bases, with 11 bases left in between. CDR3 region: CASSSYRANQPQHF. The CDR3 DNA reads TGTGCCAGCAGCTCCTACAGGGCTAATCAGCCCCAGCATTTT.

J is TRBJ2-1 and V is TRBV7-3; 10 bases are a match to TRBD2. This CDR3 contains 19 residues. Germline V lookup: CDR1 SGHTA, CDR2 FQGTGA. J gave up 1 base and V 1 base, and 10 bases lay outside the gene matches. Here the CDR3 DNA reads TGTGCCAGCAGCTTAATCGGTAATAGCGGGGGGTATTCCTACAATGAGCAGTTCTTC. It encodes CASSLIGNSGGYSYNEQFF. Full variable domain (rest looked up from reference TRBV7-3 and TRBJ2-1): GAGVSQTPSNKVTEKGKYVELRCDPISGHTALYWYRQSLGQGPEFLIYFQGTGAADDSGLPNDRFFAVRPEGSVSTLKIQRTERGDSAVYLCASSLIGNSGGYSYNEQFFGPGTRLTVL.

The CDR3 region is CASSKVPCDRQNIQYF. DNA of the CDR3: TGTGCCAGCAGCAAAGTTCCCTGTGACAGACAAAACATTCAGTACTTC. The V and J genes are TRBV21-1 and TRBJ2-4; the DNA was not compared with TRBD1, the D call given in the table. TRBV21-1 is a known pseudogene. CDR3 length equals 16 residues.

The gene calls are TRBV10-1 and TRBJ2-3; D possibly corresponds to TRBD2 (5 bases). V lost 3 bases and J lost 2, with 6 bases in between. Germline V gene data show CDR1 as WNHNN and CDR2 as SYGVQD (reference sequence). The CDR3 has 13 amino acids. The CDR3 DNA reads as TGCGCCAGCAGTGACGGGGACACAGATACGCAGTATTTT. It translates to CASSDGDTDTQYF.